This passage covers 8 T cell receptor beta chains from one sample sequenced in a study of shared clonotypes between healthy human individuals. Profiled with immunoSEQ multiplex PCR; TCRdb holds only in-frame clones, not every one. Of over a million clones listed, approximately 97% are singletons. The sequencing input was naive CD4+ T cells sorted from blood. This sample's subset: CD45RA+ positively selected. Source of these receptors: a man aged 30 to 45 in good health.

This rearrangement joins TRBV5-6 to TRBJ2-7, with D tentatively TRBD1 (5 bases). Per the germline V gene, CDR1 is SGHDT and CDR2 is YYEEEE. CDR3 size: 14 residues. V was shortened by 3 bases and J by 2 bases, with 12 bases between the two germline ends. CDR3 protein: CASSSFRVPYEQYF. In DNA, the CDR3 is TGTGCCAGCAGCTCCTTCAGGGTTCCCTACGAGCAGTACTTC.

The chain uses TRBV27 and TRBJ2-1; possibly TRBD2 for D (5 bases). The CDR3 has 18 amino acids. CDR1 is MNHEY and CDR2 is SMNVEV in the germline V gene (reference sequence). Trimming took off 6 bases at V and 0 bases at J, with 21 bases between the two ends. Written as DNA, the CDR3 is TGTGCCAGCAGGGTCCGGGTGGTCGAGGGCCACTCCTACAATGAGCAGTTCTTC. Translation gives CASRVRVVEGHSYNEQFF.

The V call is TRBV11-1, the J call TRBJ2-5; D might be TRBD1 (6 bases). Germline CDR1 is SGHAT and CDR2 is FQDESV (reference sequence). V was clipped by 5 bases and J by 3 bases, with 10 bases between them. This CDR3 spans 13 amino acids. This chain's CDR3 is CASSLTGKETQYF. The CDR3 DNA sequence: TGTGCCAGCAGCCTGACAGGAAAAGAGACCCAGTACTTC. The full variable domain, rest sourced from reference TRBV11-1 and TRBJ2-5, is EAEVAQSPRYKITEKSQAVAFWCDPISGHATLYWYRQILGQGPELLVQFQDESVVDDSQLPKDRFSAERLKGVDSTLKIQPAELGDSAMYLCASSLTGKETQYFGPGTRLLVL.

The rearrangement joins TRBV10-2 to TRBJ2-7; 8 bases line up with TRBD2. Germline V gives CDR1 WSHSY, CDR2 SAAADI. Unmatched junction bases numbered 7, after V lost 6 bases and J lost 3 bases. This CDR3 spans 14 amino acids. The CDR3 region is CASRITGRGYEQYF. The CDR3, as DNA: TGCGCCAGCAGAATTACCGGGAGGGGCTACGAGCAGTACTTC.

As for this clone: Relative to the germline gene, one junction end is altered; a read error may explain this. The CDR3 region is CASSDLGPANF. The CDR3 DNA follows: TGTGCCAGCAGTGATCTGGGACCAGCGAACTTC. The chain combines TRBV6-1 with TRBJ2-5; D may be TRBD1 or TRBD2 (5 bases each). The CDR3 consists of 11 residues. Looked up from germline, CDR1 is MNHNS and CDR2 is SASEGT.

The chain carries TRBV5-8 and TRBJ1-2; TRBD1 matches at 7 bases. The CDR3 totals 20 residues. V lost 0 bases and J lost 2; bases outside the gene matches: 19. CDR1 is SGHTS and CDR2 is YDEGEE in the germline V gene. Written as DNA, the CDR3 is TGTGCCAGCAGCTTGGACAGGGCGACAGGGATCCTCCGGACGAACTATGGCTACACCTTC. Residues: CASSLDRATGILRTNYGYTF.

The chain has TRBV2 and TRBJ2-5, with TRBD1 as a possible D gene (7 bases). The CDR3 has 14 residues. Germline values: CDR1 SNHLY, CDR2 FYNNEI. V shed 10 bases and J shed 2 bases, with 17 bases lying between them. The CDR3 bases are TGTGCCACCGTTGCGGGACAGTATCAAGAGACCCAGTACTTC. Translation gives CATVAGQYQETQYF.

This chain connects TRBV7-8 to TRBJ2-3; a possible D gene is TRBD2 (6 bases). The CDR3 has 15 residues. Trimming took off 3 bases at V and 6 bases at J, with 16 bases between the two ends. The V gene's germline CDR1 is SGHVS and CDR2 FQNEAQ. Here the CDR3 DNA reads TGTGCCAGCAGCTTTGGAGGGAATCGGGGGGATACGCAGTATTTT. Amino acids: CASSFGGNRGDTQYF.